Sequencing of this T cell receptor beta chain was carried out in a study of T cell responses to AZD1222 COVID-19 vaccine. Study-wide results and caveats: Without day 14 samples, only post-peak T cell repertoires were studied. Donors skewed white British and female; clonal diversity was possibly underestimated. Reports indicate that nearly half of spike-specific TCRs are directed at unmutated variant regions. Vaccine-related CD4 TCRs covered spike, predominating at 160-218 and 743-854.

About this clone: Its antigen is as yet unknown.

Sequencing used immunoSEQ multiplex PCR; TCRdb keeps in-frame clones, though not all of them. The sample has over 85,000 clones, approximately 88% seen once. Per the germline V gene, CDR1 is KGHSH and CDR2 is LQKENI. The CDR3 is made up of 16 amino acids. Trimming at V came to 3 bases and at J to 3 bases, leaving 4 bases not matched to a gene. The receptor was derived from an adult in good health. The chain carries TRBV18 and TRBJ2-6; the match to TRBD1 covers 8 bases. The source was peripheral blood, collected on day 0 of AZD1222 vaccination. The CDR3 nucleotides are TGTGCCAGCTCACCTCCAGGGGGCCGTGGGGCCAACGTCCTGACTTTC. It codes for CASSPPGGRGANVLTF.